This passage covers 23 T cell receptor beta chains from one sample sequenced in a study of blood T cell repertoires in COVID-19 (TCRdb year 2020). Libraries were constructed by the immunoSEQ multiplex PCR assay. TCRdb mirrors the immuneACCESS table, restricted to in-frame sequences. Some clones are absent from its copies; in checked studies, under half trace to an unresolved V gene, and the reason for the others is unknown. This sample lists some 80,000 clones; 75% to 85% were detected once. 12% of the sample comes from the top ten. Sequenced input: peripheral blood. These receptors originate from a woman aged 35 to 49 with active or convalescent COVID-19.

The J gene is TRBJ2-5, the V gene TRBV21-1; TRBD1, as called in the table, went unchecked against the DNA. TRBV21-1 is a documented pseudogene. This CDR3 comprises 14 residues. CDR3 nucleotide sequence: TGTGCCAGCGCGACCTGGACAGGGAAAGAGACCCAGTACTTC. Translation gives CASATWTGKETQYF.

The chain carries TRBV29-1 and TRBJ2-3; TRBD2 aligns across 7 bases. Germline-derived CDR1 and CDR2 are SQVTM and ANQGSEA. J was trimmed by 2 bases and V by 7 bases; bases with no gene match: 12. The CDR3 length is 15 residues. The CDR3 reads CSARRLAQFTDTQYF. In DNA, the CDR3 is TGCAGCGCCAGGAGACTAGCACAATTCACAGATACGCAGTATTTT.

The gene calls are TRBV5-4 and TRBJ2-7; 11 bases match TRBD1. This CDR3 is built from 18 residues. With 3 bases clipped from V and 6 bases from J, the junction kept 17 bases outside the gene matches. CDR1 is SGHNT and CDR2 is YYREEE in the germline V gene (reference sequence). For the CDR3, the DNA is TGTGCCAGCAGCTCACCGGGACAGGGGGGTTCGATGAGGGGCGAGCAGTACTTC. It is translated as CASSSPGQGGSMRGEQYF.

The V gene is TRBV25-1, the J gene TRBJ1-2, with 8 positions matching TRBD1. The CDR3 has 14 amino acids. Germline CDR1 is MGHDK and CDR2 is SYGVNS. Germline trimming cut 4 bases from V and 8 bases from J; bases unmatched to any gene: 9. The DNA for the CDR3 is TGTGCCAGCAGTGGCCTGGACAGGGTCGACGGCTACACCTTC. It translates to CASSGLDRVDGYTF.

J is TRBJ2-5 and V is TRBV7-9; 9 bases fit TRBD1. The germline gives CDR1 SEHNR, CDR2 FQNEAQ (reference sequence). The CDR3 totals 16 residues. V dropped 4 bases and J dropped 4; count of bases not matched to a gene: 10. CDR3 nucleotide sequence: TGTGCCAGCAGCTCCCCCCGGGGGACAGGGAGAGAGACCCAGTACTTC. Translation: CASSSPRGTGRETQYF.

This clone was seen more than once but under ten times. The chain's CDR3 is CAWRFPGHYEQYF. The CDR3 region has the DNA TGTGCCTGGAGGTTCCCAGGTCACTACGAGCAGTACTTC. The chain has TRBV30 and TRBJ2-7; no clear D gene. The CDR3 has 13 residues. Trimming took 3 bases from V and 3 from J, leaving 12 bases between them. From germline, CDR1 is GTSNPN and CDR2 SVGIG (reference sequence).

The CDR3 protein is CASSQEAAPATHYEQYF. DNA of the CDR3: TGTGCCAGCAGCCAAGAAGCAGCGCCGGCGACGCACTACGAGCAGTACTTC. This chain uses TRBV4-2 with TRBJ2-7; D ambiguous. Trimming took 0 bases from V and 3 from J, leaving 18 bases between them. The germline gives CDR1 LGHNA, CDR2 YNFKEQ. The CDR3 extends over 17 amino acids.

The chain recombines TRBV29-1 with TRBJ2-5; 9 bases are a match to TRBD1. The ends lost 6 bases at V and 1 base at J; junction bases unmatched: 3. Germline CDR1 SQVTM, CDR2 ANQGSEA. The CDR3 extends over 13 amino acids. CDR3 sequence: CSVLGQGQETQYF. The CDR3 DNA sequence: TGCAGCGTCCTGGGACAGGGCCAAGAGACCCAGTACTTC.

This chain uses TRBV14 with TRBJ1-2, with TRBD1 as a possible D gene (6 bases). V was clipped by 4 bases and J by 4 bases, with 19 bases between them. Per the germline V gene, CDR1 is SGHDN and CDR2 is FVKESK. CDR3 size: 16 residues. CDR3 DNA: TGTGCCAGCAGCCCTCAGGACAGCTTCCTGGGCTATGGCTACACCTTC. Protein product: CASSPQDSFLGYGYTF.

On this clone: The same CDR3 also results from other DNA sequences found in this sample. The V and J genes are TRBV7-2 and TRBJ2-7; D ambiguous. V gave up 1 base and J gave up 3 bases, with 4 bases separating them. Germline assignment: CDR1 SGHTA and CDR2 FQGNSA. The CDR3 is 12 amino acids. DNA for the CDR3: TGTGCCAGCAGCTTAGTCCTCTACGAGCAGTACTTC. Translating gives CASSLVLYEQYF.

The chain carries TRBV6-5 and TRBJ2-2, with unresolved D. Germline V lookup: CDR1 MNHEY, CDR2 SVGAGI. The CDR3 totals 13 residues. The V end was cut by 5 bases, the J end by 4 bases, with 8 bases between. CDR3 DNA: TGTGCCAGCAGTCTGTCCCTCACCGGGGAGCTGTTTTTT. Amino acid sequence: CASSLSLTGELFF.

V gene TRBV9 combines with J gene TRBJ1-2, with a possible D match to TRBD1 (5 bases). The CDR3 runs to 17 residues. Germline lookup yields CDR1 SGDLS and CDR2 YYNGEE. Deletions cut 0 bases from V and 1 base from J, with 16 bases between. The CDR3 bases are TGTGCCAGCAGCGTAGAAGTCAGGGAGGGGAGTAACTATGGCTACACCTTC. Translation: CASSVEVREGSNYGYTF.

The chain recombines TRBV5-4 with TRBJ2-1; D is perhaps TRBD2 (6 bases). V lost 0 bases, J lost 5 bases, and 15 bases lay in between. CDR3 length: 16 amino acids. Germline CDR1 and CDR2: SGHNT and YYREEE (reference sequence). The chain's CDR3 is CASSLDLFGGDNEQFF. CDR3 DNA sequence: TGTGCCAGCAGCTTGGACCTATTTGGAGGGGACAATGAGCAGTTCTTC.

The CDR3 DNA follows: TGTGCCAGCAGCGTCGATGACAGAGGATATGGCTACACCTTC. It yields the protein CASSVDDRGYGYTF. The chain links TRBV9 to TRBJ1-2; TRBD1 is a possible D gene (5 bases). This CDR3 is built from 14 residues. CDR1 is SGDLS, CDR2 YYNGEE, per germline. V lost 2 bases to trimming and J lost 5 bases, with 13 bases between them.

The rearrangement uses TRBV27 and TRBJ1-1; 8 bases agree with TRBD1. V lost 5 bases and J lost 0; bases outside the gene matches: 8. The germline gives CDR1 MNHEY, CDR2 SMNVEV (reference sequence). The CDR3 is made up of 16 amino acids. CDR3 DNA: TGTGCCAGCAGTCACGGACAGGGTCGTATGAACACTGAAGCTTTCTTT. This gives the protein CASSHGQGRMNTEAFF.

V usage is TRBV5-4 and J usage is TRBJ1-6; TRBD1 matches 8 bases. J was trimmed by 5 bases and V by 4 bases; bases with no gene match: 8. Germline V gene sequence: CDR1 SGHNT, CDR2 YYREEE (reference sequence). The CDR3 runs to 16 residues. Written as DNA, the CDR3 is TGTGCCAGCAGCCCCGGGGCGGGACAGGATAATTCACCCCTCCACTTT. Translated, it gives CASSPGAGQDNSPLHF.

The V call is TRBV3-1 (or the pseudogene TRBV3-2), the J call TRBJ2-3, with D tentatively TRBD2 (7 bases). The germline V and J ends were trimmed by 2 bases and 3 bases, with 9 bases remaining between them. Germline CDR1 reads LGHDT; CDR2 reads YNNKEL (reference sequence). The CDR3 runs to 14 residues. CDR3 sequence (DNA): TGTGCCAGCAGCCAAAAGGGGGGGACAGATACGCAGTATTTT. The encoded protein is CASSQKGGTDTQYF.

This sequence joins TRBV29-1 and TRBJ2-5; TRBD2 aligns across 10 bases. This CDR3 has 15 residues. Unmatched junction bases numbered 9, after V lost 4 bases and J lost 4 bases. CDR1 is SQVTM, CDR2 ANQGSEA, per germline. This chain's CDR3 is CSVALLAGGGETQYF. The CDR3 bases are TGCAGCGTTGCTTTATTAGCGGGGGGAGGAGAGACCCAGTACTTC.

The chain couples TRBV19 to TRBJ1-5, with D hard to call. CDR3 length: 17 amino acids. CDR1 is LNHDA and CDR2 is SQIVND in the germline V gene (reference sequence). V lost 2 bases to trimming and J lost 0 bases, with 14 bases between them. This CDR3 reads CASSISHQVYSNQPQHF. The CDR3 DNA reads TGTGCCAGTAGTATAAGTCATCAGGTCTATAGCAATCAGCCCCAGCATTTT. Based on the CDR3 plus reference TRBV19 and TRBJ1-5, the full variable domain is DGGITQSPKYLFRKEGQNVTLSCEQNLNHDAMYWYRQDPGQGLRLIYYSQIVNDFQKGDIAEGYSVSREKKESFPLTVTSAQKNPTAFYLCASSISHQVYSNQPQHFGDGTRLSIL.

This clone was counted only a few times. The chain recombines TRBV24-1 with TRBJ2-5; 8 bases are a match to TRBD2. Losses at the gene ends were 4 bases for V and 5 bases for J; bases not matched to a gene: 5. CDR3 length: 14 amino acids. Germline values: CDR1 KGHDR, CDR2 SFDVKD. The CDR3 nucleotides read TGTGCCACCAGTGACCTGACTAGCGCGGAGACCCAGTACTTC. This translates into CATSDLTSAETQYF.

This clone showed up just a few times. This chain connects TRBV4-2 to TRBJ2-3; 9 bases line up with TRBD2. Germline CDR1 LGHNA, CDR2 YNFKEQ. The ends lost 2 bases at V and 0 bases at J; junction bases unmatched: 6. The CDR3 extends over 17 amino acids. Written as DNA, the CDR3 is TGTGCCAGCAGCCAATGGCTAGCGGGGCTAAGCACAGATACGCAGTATTTT. It translates to CASSQWLAGLSTDTQYF.

J is TRBJ2-2 and V is TRBV2, with D possibly matching TRBD1 (6 bases). Germline V gene data show CDR1 as SNHLY and CDR2 as FYNNEI. The V end was cut by 5 bases, the J end by 5 bases, with 12 bases between. This CDR3 comprises 14 residues. The CDR3 region is CASSSQGRTGELFF. The CDR3 DNA follows: TGTGCCAGCAGTTCCCAGGGGAGAACCGGGGAGCTGTTTTTT.

The chain uses TRBV7-2 and TRBJ2-7; 7 bases are a match to TRBD1. The V gene's germline CDR1 is SGHTA and CDR2 FQGNSA. V was pared by 4 bases and J by 2 bases, with 8 bases of the junction left unmatched. This CDR3 contains 15 residues. The CDR3 DNA reads TGTGCCAGCAGCTCTGACGCTGGGACAGCCTACGAGCAGTACTTC. Translating it yields CASSSDAGTAYEQYF.